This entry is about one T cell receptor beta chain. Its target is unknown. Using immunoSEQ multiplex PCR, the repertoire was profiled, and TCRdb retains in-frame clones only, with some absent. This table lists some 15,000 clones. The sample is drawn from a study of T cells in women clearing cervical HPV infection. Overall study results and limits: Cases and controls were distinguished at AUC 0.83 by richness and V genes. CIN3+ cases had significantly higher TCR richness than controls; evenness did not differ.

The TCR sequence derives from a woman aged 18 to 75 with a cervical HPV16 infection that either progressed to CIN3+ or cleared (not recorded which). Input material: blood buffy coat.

The CDR3: CASMTGLDRPQHF. CDR3 DNA, as far as it was read: TGTGCCAGTATGACAGGTTTGGATCGGCCC. V gene TRBV28 combines with J gene TRBJ1-5; possibly TRBD1 for D (6 bases). The read gets to within 3 residues of the CDR3 end, and the germline J gene fills in the rest. The germline V gene encodes CDR1 MDHEN and CDR2 SYDVKM. The CDR3 sequence is 13 residues long. Trimming stripped 9 bases from V and 9 bases from J, with 18 bases between.